The entry that follows covers one T cell receptor beta chain sequence. Its antigen is still unknown. Using immunoSEQ multiplex PCR, the repertoire was profiled, and TCRdb retains in-frame clones only, with some absent. Among 25,000 to 30,000 clones listed, 90% to 95% were seen once. The data are from a study of graft-versus-host responses after intestinal transplantation. As for the study in general: The transplants performed in recipients were multivisceral, liver-intestinal, or isolated intestinal. Following induction with anti-thymocyte globulin, all recipients were given tacrolimus and steroids for two to three years. Study-level points and caveats: Marrow from the recipient contained GvH clones, some of which had appeared first in ileum or blood.

Germline CDR1 SGHRS, CDR2 YFSETQ. V was clipped by 2 bases and J by 0 bases; unmatched bases: 7. The CDR3 runs 17 residues. J is TRBJ2-5 and V is TRBV5-1; 10 bases line up with TRBD2. The receptor was derived from a human patient who received an intestinal transplant, so some T cells may come from the graft donor. The sample here was PBMCs, taken approximately 69 days after intestinal transplant. The DNA for the CDR3 is TGCGCCAGCAGCTTCGGACTAGCGGAGACGTACCAAGAGACCCAGTACTTC. Amino acids: CASSFGLAETYQETQYF. The variable domain in full, completed from reference TRBV5-1 and TRBJ2-5, reads KAGVTQTPRYLIKTRGQQVTLSCSPISGHRSVSWYQQTPGQGLQFLFEYFSETQRNKGNFPGRFSGRQFSNSRSEMNVSTLELGDSALYLCASSFGLAETYQETQYFGPGTRLLVL.